Each of the 29 T cell receptor beta chains below was sequenced from the same sample in a study of T cells after posttransplantation cyclophosphamide. This table comes from immunoSEQ multiplex PCR, and its TCRdb copy is limited to in-frame clones, with some not included. In the table there are about 46,000 clones, roughly 92% of which are singletons. The sequencing sample was made of PBMCs. The receptors originated from a woman aged 45 to 65 in good health and a related stem cell transplant donor.

This chain uses TRBV6-5 with TRBJ1-1, with D possibly being TRBD1 (6 bases). The CDR3 extends over 15 amino acids. Germline lookup yields CDR1 MNHEY and CDR2 SVGAGI. V lost 6 bases to trimming and J lost 4 bases, with 18 bases between them. CDR3 in amino acids: CASSTTPTGPTEAFF. In nucleotides, the CDR3 is TGTGCCAGCAGCACAACACCCACAGGGCCCACTGAAGCTTTCTTT.

The CDR3 DNA reads as TGTGCCAGCAGCCGACGGGGCGGGAGCTCCTACAATGAGCAGTTCTTC. Protein sequence: CASSRRGGSSYNEQFF. The V and J genes are TRBV7-3 and TRBJ2-1, with TRBD2 matching over 7 bases. Per the germline V gene, CDR1 is SGHTA and CDR2 is FQGTGA. The CDR3 totals 16 residues. V dropped 5 bases and J dropped 0; count of bases not matched to a gene: 7. The entire variable domain, with the rest obtained from reference TRBV7-3 and TRBJ2-1, is as follows: GAGVSQTPSNKVTEKGKYVELRCDPISGHTALYWYRQSLGQGPEFLIYFQGTGAADDSGLPNDRFFAVRPEGSVSTLKIQRTERGDSAVYLCASSRRGGSSYNEQFFGPGTRLTVL.

The rearrangement joins TRBV5-1 to TRBJ2-5; 7 nucleotides match TRBD1. The J call is doubtful: the DNA matches TRBJ2-7 better. The CDR3 length is 13 residues. Germline CDR1 is SGHRS and CDR2 is YFSETQ. Here the CDR3 reads CASSPGTADEQYF. CDR3 nucleotide sequence: TGCGCCAGCAGCCCCGGGACAGCTGACGAGCAGTACTTC.

The genes are TRBV25-1 and TRBJ2-1; 12 bases are shared with TRBD2. Unmatched junction bases numbered 7, after V lost 4 bases and J lost 3 bases. The CDR3 contains 17 residues. Germline-derived CDR1 and CDR2 are MGHDK and SYGVNS. The CDR3 DNA reads as TGTGCCAGCAGTGCGTCCCTACTAGCGGGGGGCTACAATGAGCAGTTCTTC. Translating it yields CASSASLLAGGYNEQFF. Supplemented by reference TRBV25-1 and TRBJ2-1, the full variable domain reads EADIYQTPRYLVIGTGKKITLECSQTMGHDKMYWYQQDPGMELHLIHYSYGVNSTEKGDLSSESTVSRIRTEHFPLTLESARPSHTSQYLCASSASLLAGGYNEQFFGPGTRLTVL.

The chain carries TRBV11-3 and TRBJ2-1; D possibly corresponds to TRBD2 (6 bases). Trimming removed 5 bases from V and 6 bases from J, with 14 bases in between. The CDR3 spans 14 residues. The germline V gene has CDR1 SGHNT and CDR2 YENEEA. The CDR3 DNA reads as TGTGCCAGCAGCCGTAGCGGAATCGTCAATGAGCAGTTCTTC. It codes for CASSRSGIVNEQFF.

The chain has TRBV7-2 and TRBJ2-5; TRBD1 might be the D (5 bases). Germline V gene sequence: CDR1 SGHTA, CDR2 FQGNSA. The CDR3 is 14 residues long. Deletions cut 1 base from V and 2 bases from J, with 8 bases between. CDR3 sequence: CASSLGQYQETQYF. The CDR3 DNA is TGTGCCAGCAGCTTAGGACAGTATCAAGAGACCCAGTACTTC.

V is TRBV6-1 and J is TRBJ2-2; 7 nucleotides match TRBD1. Germline-derived CDR1 and CDR2 are MNHNS and SASEGT. V shed 8 bases and J 2 bases; nucleotides not matched to a gene: 5. This CDR3 region has 14 residues. Here the CDR3 DNA reads TGTGCCAGCCCCGGGACAGCTAACACCGGGGAGCTGTTTTTT. Protein: CASPGTANTGELFF.

The chain carries TRBV25-1 and TRBJ1-1; D possibly corresponds to TRBD1 (6 bases). The CDR3 runs 14 residues. Trimming shortened V by 6 bases and J by 3 bases, and 14 bases separated the two germline ends. In germline, CDR1 is MGHDK, CDR2 SYGVNS. Here the CDR3 reads CASRYRDWDTEAFF. CDR3 nucleotides: TGTGCCAGCAGGTACAGGGATTGGGACACTGAAGCTTTCTTT.

This chain uses TRBV1 with TRBJ2-5; TRBD2, the D gene given by the table, was not confirmed from the DNA. The J call may be in error: the DNA end matches TRBJ2-7 better. TRBV1 is noted as a pseudogene. The CDR3 has 18 amino acids. The CDR3 DNA sequence: TGCACCAGCAGCCGAACTGGGACTAGCGGGAGGAGCTCCTACGAGCAGTACTTC. Protein sequence: CTSSRTGTSGRSSYEQYF.

This clone was detected only a few times. CDR3 protein: CASSDLQGGGNEKLFF. The DNA for the CDR3 is TGTGCCAGCAGCGATCTCCAGGGAGGGGGAAATGAAAAACTGTTTTTT. The rearrangement uses TRBV7-6 and TRBJ1-4; the D gene is possibly TRBD1 (6 bases). V lost 5 bases to trimming and J lost 5 bases, with 18 bases between them. The CDR3 is 16 residues long. Germline V gene lookup returns CDR1 SGHVS and CDR2 FNYEAQ. Full variable domain (rest looked up from reference TRBV7-6 and TRBJ1-4): GAGVSQSPRYKVTKRGQDVALRCDPISGHVSLYWYRQALGQGPEFLTYFNYEAQQDKSGLPNDRFSAERPEGSISTLTIQRTEQRDSAMYRCASSDLQGGGNEKLFFGSGTQLSVL.

The chain combines TRBV4-1 with TRBJ1-5; D gene unclear. Germline V lookup: CDR1 MGHRA, CDR2 YSYEKL. This CDR3 region has 14 residues. V lost 1 base and J lost 3, with 7 bases in between. This chain's CDR3 is CASSQVRVNQPQHF. CDR3 bases: TGCGCCAGCAGCCAAGTCCGGGTCAATCAGCCCCAGCATTTT.

The chain employs TRBV7-2 and TRBJ2-1, with a possible D match to TRBD2 (6 bases). Germline V lookup: CDR1 SGHTA, CDR2 FQGNSA. Trimming cost V 0 bases and J 3 bases, with 9 bases left between them. CDR3 length equals 15 residues. The CDR3 sequence is CASSLAGGLYNEQFF. The DNA of the CDR3 is TGTGCCAGCAGCTTAGCGGGAGGCCTCTACAATGAGCAGTTCTTC.

This chain's CDR3 is CASSLAGAYGYTF. The CDR3 coding sequence is TGTGCCAGCAGTTTAGCAGGTGCCTATGGCTACACCTTC. The chain has TRBV27 and TRBJ1-2; D remains ambiguous. Trimming left V 2 bases short and J 4 bases short, with 8 bases between. Germline-derived CDR1 and CDR2 are MNHEY and SMNVEV (reference sequence). The CDR3 sequence is 13 residues long.

CDR3 sequence: CASSQVTGGNQPQHF. CDR3 nucleotide sequence: TGTGCCAGCAGCCAAGTAACCGGAGGCAATCAGCCCCAGCATTTT. The chain uses TRBV4-2 and TRBJ1-5; D is unresolved. CDR1 LGHNA and CDR2 YNFKEQ come from the germline V gene. The CDR3 loop spans 15 amino acids. V was pared by 1 base and J by 2 bases, with 9 bases between.

This rearrangement joins TRBV5-1 to TRBJ1-2; D is perhaps TRBD1 (5 bases). The germline gives CDR1 SGHRS, CDR2 YFSETQ. The V gene lost 1 base and the J gene lost 3 bases, with 13 bases spanning the gap. The CDR3 extends over 15 amino acids. CDR3 residues: CASSLRRQGDYGYTF. The DNA for the CDR3 is TGCGCCAGCAGCTTGAGGCGTCAGGGCGACTATGGCTACACCTTC.

With regard to this clone: A read error may produce the germline difference seen at one junction end. The chain employs TRBV6-1 and TRBJ1-6; D gene uncertain. The CDR3 loop spans 10 amino acids. CDR1 is MNHNS, CDR2 SASEGT, per germline. CDR3 protein: CASSDGRPNF. Here the CDR3 DNA reads TGTGCCAGCAGTGATGGGCGACCAAACTTT.

This sequence joins TRBV28 and TRBJ1-5; D call uncertain. V was clipped by 6 bases and J by 3 bases, with 18 bases between them. Germline values: CDR1 MDHEN, CDR2 SYDVKM. This CDR3 has 16 residues. CDR3 loop: CASRFGERQVNQPQHF. CDR3 coding DNA: TGTGCCAGCAGGTTTGGGGAGCGGCAGGTCAATCAGCCCCAGCATTTT.

The V and J genes are TRBV7-2 and TRBJ1-6; possibly TRBD1 for D (6 bases). Germline loops: CDR1 SGHTA, CDR2 FQGNSA. The CDR3 covers 18 residues. Deletions cut 2 bases from V and 8 bases from J, with 22 bases between. The CDR3 DNA sequence: TGTGCCAGCAGCTTAATGTTTGTGGGGGCGTCGGTTGATTCACCCCTCCACTTT. Translation gives CASSLMFVGASVDSPLHF.

The genes are TRBV5-1 and TRBJ2-5, with TRBD1 identical over 7 bases. The end of the DNA aligns better with TRBJ2-7, so the J call may be wrong. Germline values: CDR1 SGHRS, CDR2 YFSETQ. CDR3 length: 14 amino acids. DNA of the CDR3: TGCGCCAGCAGCTCCGGGACAGCTTTCTACGAGCAGTACTTC. Translating it yields CASSSGTAFYEQYF.

V and J are TRBV7-6 and TRBJ1-5; possible D gene TRBD1, 6 bases. The CDR3 has 15 residues. V was clipped by 1 base and J by 0 bases, with 7 bases between them. The germline gives CDR1 SGHVS, CDR2 FNYEAQ. CDR3 sequence (DNA): TGTGCCAGCAGCTTAGGCAGGGGTAGCAATCAGCCCCAGCATTTT. This translates into CASSLGRGSNQPQHF.

The chain combines TRBV5-1 with TRBJ2-1, with a possible D match to TRBD1 (6 bases). CDR3 length: 12 residues. Germline V gives CDR1 SGHRS, CDR2 YFSETQ. V lost 4 bases and J 9 bases, leaving 11 bases between the germline ends. The CDR3 loop reads CASSENRAEQFF. As DNA, the CDR3 is TGCGCCAGCAGCGAAAACAGGGCTGAGCAGTTCTTC.

The chain links TRBV19 to TRBJ1-6; D is unresolved. Trimming took 0 bases from V and 5 from J, leaving 8 bases between them. Germline V gives CDR1 LNHDA, CDR2 SQIVND (reference sequence). The CDR3 is 15 amino acids. The CDR3 is CASSIDRANNSPLHF. CDR3 nucleotide sequence: TGTGCCAGTAGTATAGACAGAGCGAATAATTCACCCCTCCACTTT.

The chain employs TRBV28 and TRBJ1-1; TRBD1 agrees at 9 bases. After removal of 6 bases from V and 0 bases from J, the junction contained 5 bases not matched to a gene. CDR3 length equals 15 residues. CDR1 is MDHEN, CDR2 SYDVKM, per germline. The CDR3 sequence is CASRGQGIMNTEAFF. In DNA form, the CDR3 reads TGTGCCAGCAGAGGACAGGGGATCATGAACACTGAAGCTTTCTTT.

The chain combines TRBV4-1 with TRBJ2-1; 10 positions match TRBD1. V trimming: 0 bases; J trimming: 3 bases; junction bases outside the gene matches: 8. The CDR3 has 18 amino acids. CDR1 is MGHRA and CDR2 is YSYEKL in the germline V gene. CDR3 region: CASSQDLVTGGFYNEQFF. The DNA of the CDR3 is TGCGCCAGCAGCCAAGATCTGGTGACAGGGGGCTTCTACAATGAGCAGTTCTTC.

This clone was observed once. This rearrangement joins TRBV6-1 to TRBJ2-1, with 7 bases identical to TRBD2. This CDR3 region has 15 residues. Trimming cost V 5 bases and J 4 bases; bases outside gene matches: 8. CDR1 MNHNS and CDR2 SASEGT come from the germline V gene. The DNA of the CDR3 is TGTGCCAGCAGTAAAGACCCCGGGGGGTACAATGAGCAGTTCTTC. It specifies CASSKDPGGYNEQFF.

This clone was recorded once. The J gene is TRBJ2-3, the V gene TRBV4-1; TRBD2 matches 8 bases. Germline trimming cut 1 base from V and 0 bases from J; bases unmatched to any gene: 6. The length of the CDR3 is 17 residues. CDR1 is MGHRA and CDR2 is YSYEKL in the germline V gene. In DNA, the CDR3 is TGCGCCAGCAGCCAAGGAATTAGCGGGATTAGCACAGATACGCAGTATTTT. Its translation is CASSQGISGISTDTQYF.

This sequence joins TRBV5-1 and TRBJ2-5; 13 nucleotides align to TRBD2. The CDR3 sequence is 15 residues long. The V segment lost 4 bases and the J segment 5 bases; nucleotides outside the gene matches: 5. Germline lookup yields CDR1 SGHRS and CDR2 YFSETQ. CDR3 amino acids: CASSPTSGGKETQYF. As DNA, the CDR3 is TGCGCCAGCAGCCCGACTAGCGGGGGGAAGGAGACCCAGTACTTC.

The J gene is TRBJ2-7, the V gene TRBV5-6; 9 bases line up with TRBD1. Germline values: CDR1 SGHDT, CDR2 YYEEEE. Trimming at V came to 5 bases and at J to 0 bases, leaving 12 bases not matched to a gene. The CDR3 has 17 residues. The CDR3 DNA is TGTGCCAGCAGGGCTACACACCGGGACAGGGTCTCCTACGAGCAGTACTTC. This codes for CASRATHRDRVSYEQYF.

The chain has TRBV19 and TRBJ1-6; 10 bases match TRBD1. The V segment lost 4 bases and the J segment 7 bases; nucleotides outside the gene matches: 10. Germline V gene lookup returns CDR1 LNHDA and CDR2 SQIVND (reference sequence). The CDR3 spans 17 residues. The CDR3 loop reads CASSTLTGGSLNSPLHF. For the CDR3, the DNA is TGTGCCAGTAGTACACTGACAGGGGGCAGCCTCAATTCACCCCTCCACTTT.